This is a list of T cell receptor beta chains from one sample in a study of T cells in Graves' hyperthyroidism and ophthalmopathy. TCRdb ran MiXCR on the multiplex PCR reads and lists one entry per CDR3 protein. Of roughly 500,000 distinct CDR3 sequences in the sample, approximately 25% were seen once. Sequencing was performed on blood. These receptors were taken from a woman aged 25-40 years with Graves' ophthalmopathy. CDR3s include the opening cysteine and the closing phenylalanine or tryptophan. A D gene is named only where the DNA matches it firmly. Clone size is not always given. Where it is, it says once, few, many or a class for expanded clones.

CDR3: CASTSGKLDNQPQHF
DNA: TGTGCCAGCACCTCAGGGAAGCTCGACAATCAGCCCCAGCATTTT
V: TRBV6-2/TRBV6-3
J: TRBJ1-5
size: many
D: NA

CDR3: CASSVQVGGFQPQHF
DNA: TGTGCCAGCAGTGTACAAGTAGGGGGCTTTCAGCCCCAGCATTTT
V: TRBV6-1
J: TRBJ1-5
size: many
D: TRBD1

CDR3: CASSLMLAYEQYF
DNA: TGTGCCAGCAGCTTGATGCTAGCCTACGAGCAGTACTTC
V: TRBV5-5
J: TRBJ2-7
size: few
D: NA

CDR3: CANSFTGSQETQYF
DNA: TGCGCCAACAGCTTCACCGGGAGTCAAGAGACCCAGTACTTC
V: TRBV5-1
J: TRBJ2-5
size: NA
D: NA

CDR3: CASSLGSQGNTGELFF
DNA: TGTGCCAGCAGCTTAGGCAGCCAGGGGAACACCGGGGAGCTGTTTTTT
V: TRBV7-8
J: TRBJ2-2
size: many
D: NA

CDR3: CASSYRVGETQYF
DNA: TGTGCCAGCAGTTACAGGGTCGGTGAGACCCAGTACTTC
V: TRBV6-5
J: TRBJ2-5
size: many
D: NA

CDR3: CASSPHGRAKGGETQYF
DNA: TGTGCCAGCAGTCCCCACGGCCGGGCTAAGGGGGGAGAGACCCAGTACTTC
V: TRBV12-3/TRBV12-4
J: TRBJ2-5
size: NA
D: NA

CDR3: CASSLGAGGNTIYF
DNA: TGTGCCAGCAGCTTAGGGGCCGGTGGAAACACCATATATTTT
V: TRBV7-8
J: TRBJ1-3
size: few
D: NA

CDR3: CASSQIDTKGEQYF
DNA: TGCGCCAGCAGCCAAATTGATACAAAGGGCGAGCAGTACTTC
V: TRBV4-1
J: TRBJ2-7
size: many
D: NA

CDR3: CASSLESGAGELFF
DNA: TGCGCCAGCAGCTTGGAATCGGGTGCCGGGGAGCTGTTTTTT
V: TRBV5-1
J: TRBJ2-2
size: many
D: NA

CDR3: CAWSVRASNQPQHF
DNA: TGTGCCTGGAGTGTAAGAGCCTCGAATCAGCCCCAGCATTTT
V: TRBV30
J: TRBJ1-5
size: few
D: NA

CDR3: CASSLQGVGSYEQYF
DNA: TGTGCCAGCAGTCTTCAGGGAGTCGGCTCCTACGAGCAGTACTTC
V: TRBV12-3/TRBV12-4
J: TRBJ2-7
size: many
D: NA

CDR3: CASSLQDYSNQPQHF
DNA: TGTGCCAGTAGCCTACAGGACTATAGCAATCAGCCCCAGCATTTT
V: TRBV19
J: TRBJ1-5
size: NA
D: NA

CDR3: CASSTSGGEYEQYF
DNA: TGTGCCAGCAGTACTAGCGGGGGAGAATACGAGCAGTACTTC
V: TRBV12-3/TRBV12-4
J: TRBJ2-7
size: few
D: TRBD2

CDR3: CSARDPGGSMYGYTF
DNA: TGCAGTGCTAGAGATCCGGGAGGAAGCATGTATGGCTACACCTTC
V: TRBV20-1
J: TRBJ1-2
size: many
D: NA

CDR3: CASSSHGAGNTEAFF
DNA: TGTGCCAGCAGCTCTCACGGGGCAGGGAACACTGAAGCTTTCTTT
V: TRBV7-2
J: TRBJ1-1
size: many
D: NA

CDR3: CSARDHVGVTEAFF
DNA: TGCAGTGCTAGAGATCATGTCGGGGTGACTGAAGCTTTCTTT
V: TRBV20-1
J: TRBJ1-1
size: many
D: NA